This entry is about one T cell receptor beta chain. As yet, its antigen is unknown. The data stem from a study of T-cell memory formation after mild COVID-19. In TCRdb, the 5' RACE reads were re-called with MiXCR into one record per CDR3 protein. The data contain under 200,000 distinct CDR3 sequences, around a tenth of them singletons. Whole-study findings and limits: The SARS-CoV-2 specificity of second-wave clones reaching peak at day 37 remained unverified.

Germline V CDR1 and CDR2: MGHDK, SYGVNS. Trimming took 5 bases from V and 4 from J, leaving 14 bases between them. This CDR3 region has 14 residues. The genes are TRBV25-1 and TRBJ1-1; tentatively, D is TRBD1 (6 bases). The clonotype comes from a man between 18 and 29 years old who had mild COVID-19 (a few samples of this study predate the infection). Cell type and time point are not known. Sequencing input: PBMCs or a T cell subset sorted from them (not recorded which). The CDR3 protein is CASSPRYRVTEAFF. The CDR3 DNA follows: TGTGCCAGCAGTCCTCGATACAGGGTCACTGAAGCTTTCTTT.